This T cell receptor (beta chain) was captured by sequencing in a study of shared clonotypes between healthy human individuals. Looking at the study overall: Each donor contributed plates that comprised three CD4 naive, three CD4 memory, two CD8 naive and one CD8 memory. General study results and limits: Lower generation probabilities were found for non-shared clonotypes than for those shared by all four donors. An effect of sequencing depth on clonotype sharing among donors was expected.

Across several immunoSEQ plates, the genomic DNA of each subset was split evenly. TCRdb's copy holds only in-frame clones and misses some; the assay was immunoSEQ multiplex PCR. The data hold approximately 2.5 million clones, with roughly 93% observed a single time. Germline CDR1 and CDR2: SEHNR and FQNEAQ (reference sequence). With 4 bases removed from V and 0 bases from J, the gap between germline ends came to 12 bases. This CDR3 is built from 15 residues. About this clone: The antigen remains unidentified.

V usage is TRBV7-9 and J usage is TRBJ1-2; D not certain. The source of this sequence is a man between 18 and 35 years old in good health. Some clones in this sample may be carry-over from other donors' samples. Sequencing input: naive CD4+ T cells from PBMCs. Subset reported: CD45RA+ positively selected. The CDR3 DNA reads as TGTGCCAGCAGCTACAAATCCGGGTCTAACTATGGCTACACCTTC. Translated: CASSYKSGSNYGYTF. Drawing the rest from reference TRBV7-9 and TRBJ1-2, the complete variable domain is DTGVSQNPRHKITKRGQNVTFRCDPISEHNRLYWYRQTLGQGPEFLTYFQNEAQLEKSRLLSDRFSAERPKGSFSTLEIQRTEQGDSAMYLCASSYKSGSNYGYTFGSGTRLTVV.